This is a list of T cell receptor beta chains from one sample in a study of T cell responses to AZD1222 COVID-19 vaccine. Using immunoSEQ multiplex PCR, the repertoire was profiled, and TCRdb retains in-frame clones only, with some absent. The repertoire has 95,000 to 110,000 clones, about 90% of them found once; the top ten carry about 6.8%. The sequences come from peripheral blood, collected 28 days after the second AZD1222 dose. Every receptor here comes from an adult who received the AZD1222 COVID-19 vaccine. The CDR3 runs from the conserved cysteine through the conserved F or W. Fields, in order: V gene, J gene, clone size, D gene, CDR3 DNA, CDR3 protein. D genes are given only for firm matches. Size is omitted from some rows. Given values are once, few, many or a class for expanded clones.

v_call: TRBV30; j_call: TRBJ2-7; clone_size: -; d_call: -; cdr3_nt: TGTGCCTGGAGTGTAGTAGGGGGCGAGCAGTACTTC; cdr3_aa: CAWSVVGGEQYF
v_call: TRBV14; j_call: TRBJ1-2; clone_size: -; d_call: -; cdr3_nt: TGTGCCAGCAGCCAACTCGGCGGGGGCTACACCTTC; cdr3_aa: CASSQLGGGYTF
v_call: TRBV5-1; j_call: TRBJ2-1; clone_size: -; d_call: -; cdr3_nt: TGCGCCAGCAGCGGGGGACAACAGTTCTTC; cdr3_aa: CASSGGQQFF
v_call: TRBV27; j_call: TRBJ2-1; clone_size: -; d_call: -; cdr3_nt: TGTGCCAGCAGTGGGTCCTACAATGAGCAGTTCTTC; cdr3_aa: CASSGSYNEQFF
v_call: TRBV7-9; j_call: TRBJ1-4; clone_size: -; d_call: -; cdr3_nt: TGTGCCAGCCGACGAGGTCTGGCTGAAAAACTGTTTTTT; cdr3_aa: CASRRGLAEKLFF
v_call: TRBV30; j_call: TRBJ1-4; clone_size: -; d_call: TRBD1; cdr3_nt: TGTGCCTGGAGTCTGGGAGGGGGCTCTGAAAAACTGTTTTTT; cdr3_aa: CAWSLGGGSEKLFF
v_call: TRBV28; j_call: TRBJ1-1; clone_size: few; d_call: -; cdr3_nt: TGTGCCAGCAGTTTAGGTTTCAGGGCTGAAGCTTTCTTT; cdr3_aa: CASSLGFRAEAFF
v_call: TRBV7-9; j_call: TRBJ1-4; clone_size: -; d_call: -; cdr3_nt: TGTGCCAGCAGCCTCCGGACGGGGGAAAAACTGTTTTTT; cdr3_aa: CASSLRTGEKLFF
v_call: TRBV5-1; j_call: TRBJ2-1; clone_size: few; d_call: TRBD2; cdr3_nt: TGCGCCAGCAGCCTGAATGGACTAGCGGTTTCCTACAATGAGCAGTTCTTC; cdr3_aa: CASSLNGLAVSYNEQFF
v_call: TRBV3-1/TRBV3-2; j_call: TRBJ1-2; clone_size: -; d_call: -; cdr3_nt: TGTGCCAGCAGCCAAGACCGACTTCTTGGCTACACCTTC; cdr3_aa: CASSQDRLLGYTF
v_call: TRBV29-1; j_call: TRBJ1-1; clone_size: -; d_call: -; cdr3_nt: TGCAGCGTTGAAGATTGGCGGGTAACTGAAGCTTTCTTT; cdr3_aa: CSVEDWRVTEAFF
v_call: TRBV4-2; j_call: TRBJ1-1; clone_size: -; d_call: -; cdr3_nt: TGTGCCAGCAGCCAATTTAGCGAAGCTTTCTTT; cdr3_aa: CASSQFSEAFF
v_call: TRBV4-1; j_call: TRBJ1-5; clone_size: -; d_call: -; cdr3_nt: TGCGCCAGCAGCCAAGATTGGAGGGGAGCTCAGCCCCAGCATTTT; cdr3_aa: CASSQDWRGAQPQHF
v_call: TRBV6-1; j_call: TRBJ2-1; clone_size: -; d_call: TRBD2; cdr3_nt: TGTGCCAGCAGTGAAAACCTAGCGGGAGCCTATGAGCAGTTCTTC; cdr3_aa: CASSENLAGAYEQFF
v_call: TRBV28; j_call: TRBJ1-5; clone_size: once; d_call: -; cdr3_nt: TGTGCCAGCAGAACCGAAGGGCGAGGAGACGGTCAGCCCCAGCATTTT; cdr3_aa: CASRTEGRGDGQPQHF
v_call: TRBV27; j_call: TRBJ1-4; clone_size: -; d_call: -; cdr3_nt: TGTGCCAGCAGTGCCCAGGGTCGGGTCAGGGAAAAACTGTTTTTT; cdr3_aa: CASSAQGRVREKLFF
v_call: TRBV4-2; j_call: TRBJ2-3; clone_size: -; d_call: -; cdr3_nt: TGTGCCAGCAGCCAAGACCCTTTTTGGTATTTT; cdr3_aa: CASSQDPFWYF
v_call: TRBV27; j_call: TRBJ1-5; clone_size: -; d_call: -; cdr3_nt: TGTGCCAGCAGTCCCTTAATGGGGGCTAATCAGCCCCAGCATTTT; cdr3_aa: CASSPLMGANQPQHF
v_call: TRBV5-1; j_call: TRBJ2-1; clone_size: -; d_call: -; cdr3_nt: TGCGCCAGCAGCCCGGGGACATATTACAATGAGCAGTTCTTC; cdr3_aa: CASSPGTYYNEQFF
v_call: TRBV5-6; j_call: TRBJ1-1; clone_size: -; d_call: -; cdr3_nt: TGTGCCAGCAGCACAATTGAGGGCGCGGGAGCTTTCTTT; cdr3_aa: CASSTIEGAGAFF
v_call: TRBV3-1/TRBV3-2; j_call: TRBJ1-5; clone_size: -; d_call: -; cdr3_nt: TGTGCCAGCAGCCAAGACACCCAGGGAGGGGATCAGCCCCAGCATTTT; cdr3_aa: CASSQDTQGGDQPQHF
v_call: TRBV18; j_call: TRBJ2-7; clone_size: -; d_call: TRBD1; cdr3_nt: TGTGCCAGCTCTTCAAGCCCGGACAGGACGAACGAGCAGTACTTC; cdr3_aa: CASSSSPDRTNEQYF
v_call: TRBV19; j_call: TRBJ1-1; clone_size: -; d_call: TRBD1; cdr3_nt: TGTGCCAGTAGTGCCGACAGGGATCGGTCCAGGGACACTGAAGCTTTCTTT; cdr3_aa: CASSADRDRSRDTEAFF
v_call: TRBV18; j_call: TRBJ1-5; clone_size: -; d_call: -; cdr3_nt: TGTGCCAGTCCGAGGCTACCCCATCAGCCCCAGCATTTT; cdr3_aa: CASPRLPHQPQHF
v_call: TRBV12-3/TRBV12-4; j_call: TRBJ1-1; clone_size: -; d_call: -; cdr3_nt: TGTGCCAGCAGTTTAGGGCAGAACACTGAAGCTTTCTTT; cdr3_aa: CASSLGQNTEAFF
v_call: TRBV4-1; j_call: TRBJ2-4; clone_size: few; d_call: -; cdr3_nt: TGCGCCAGCAGCCAAACAGTTCTTTCCTCAAACATTCAGTACTTC; cdr3_aa: CASSQTVLSSNIQYF
v_call: TRBV3-1/TRBV3-2; j_call: TRBJ2-5; clone_size: -; d_call: -; cdr3_nt: TGTGCCAGCAGCCAAGATAGGGGGTCTCAGACCCAGTACTTC; cdr3_aa: CASSQDRGSQTQYF
v_call: TRBV5-6; j_call: TRBJ2-7; clone_size: -; d_call: -; cdr3_nt: TGTGCCAGCAGCAGGGGCCTTGCGGGGTACGAGCAGTACTTC; cdr3_aa: CASSRGLAGYEQYF
v_call: TRBV29-1; j_call: TRBJ1-5; clone_size: -; d_call: TRBD1; cdr3_nt: TGCAGCGCCCGGACAGGGGATCAGCCCCAGCATTTT; cdr3_aa: CSARTGDQPQHF
v_call: TRBV19; j_call: TRBJ2-7; clone_size: -; d_call: TRBD1; cdr3_nt: TGTGCCAGTAGCGCCGGGACAGACTCCCGCGAGCAGTACTTC; cdr3_aa: CASSAGTDSREQYF
v_call: TRBV11-3; j_call: TRBJ2-7; clone_size: -; d_call: -; cdr3_nt: TGTGCCAGCAGCTTAGGGGCAGTCTACGAGCAGTACTTC; cdr3_aa: CASSLGAVYEQYF
v_call: TRBV5-1; j_call: TRBJ2-1; clone_size: -; d_call: -; cdr3_nt: TGCGCCAGCAGCAGGCAGGAGGGATACAATGAGCAGTTCTTC; cdr3_aa: CASSRQEGYNEQFF
v_call: TRBV6-5; j_call: TRBJ2-1; clone_size: -; d_call: -; cdr3_nt: TGTGCCAGCAGTTACTCGAGCAGGGGAGCTCACAATGAGCAGTTCTTC; cdr3_aa: CASSYSSRGAHNEQFF
v_call: TRBV25-1; j_call: TRBJ2-7; clone_size: -; d_call: TRBD1; cdr3_nt: TGTGCCAGCAGGGGGACAGGGATCTACGAGCAGTACTTC; cdr3_aa: CASRGTGIYEQYF
v_call: TRBV4-3; j_call: TRBJ2-7; clone_size: -; d_call: -; cdr3_nt: TGCGCCAGCAGCCAAGAATACGCTGAACGCTCCTACGAGCAGTACTTC; cdr3_aa: CASSQEYAERSYEQYF
v_call: TRBV4-1; j_call: TRBJ2-5; clone_size: -; d_call: -; cdr3_nt: TGCGCCAGCAGCCACGGAGGGAATTACCAAGAGACCCAGTACTTC; cdr3_aa: CASSHGGNYQETQYF
v_call: TRBV30; j_call: TRBJ1-6; clone_size: -; d_call: -; cdr3_nt: TGTGCCTGGATGGGGGGAGTGGGTGGTTCACCCCTCCACTTT; cdr3_aa: CAWMGGVGGSPLHF
v_call: TRBV5-6; j_call: TRBJ2-7; clone_size: -; d_call: -; cdr3_nt: TGTGCCAGCGGCCTGGCAGGGTCCTACGAGCAGTACTTC; cdr3_aa: CASGLAGSYEQYF
v_call: TRBV7-8; j_call: TRBJ2-1; clone_size: -; d_call: -; cdr3_nt: TGTGCCAGCAGCTTAAAACCCGTCCGCTCCTACAATGAGCAGTTCTTC; cdr3_aa: CASSLKPVRSYNEQFF
v_call: TRBV15; j_call: TRBJ2-2; clone_size: -; d_call: TRBD1; cdr3_nt: TGTGCCAGCAGCCCCGGGACAGGGCACACCGGGGAGCTGTTTTTT; cdr3_aa: CASSPGTGHTGELFF
v_call: TRBV19; j_call: TRBJ1-1; clone_size: once; d_call: TRBD1; cdr3_nt: TGTGCCAGTACTTCGACAGGGATTAAGGGAGCTTTCTTT; cdr3_aa: CASTSTGIKGAFF
v_call: TRBV6-2/TRBV6-3; j_call: TRBJ1-1; clone_size: -; d_call: -; cdr3_nt: TGTGCCAGCAGTTACTCGCGGGGGTCTGAAGCTTTCTTT; cdr3_aa: CASSYSRGSEAFF
v_call: TRBV11-3; j_call: TRBJ2-3; clone_size: -; d_call: TRBD1; cdr3_nt: TGTGCCAGCAGCCCTGGGACAGGGAGCACAGATACGCAGTATTTT; cdr3_aa: CASSPGTGSTDTQYF
v_call: TRBV12-3/TRBV12-4; j_call: TRBJ2-7; clone_size: -; d_call: -; cdr3_nt: TGTGCCAGCAGTTCTTTCGGGGGTGGCGAGCAGTACTTC; cdr3_aa: CASSSFGGGEQYF
v_call: TRBV6-2/TRBV6-3; j_call: TRBJ1-1; clone_size: -; d_call: -; cdr3_nt: TGTGCCAGCAGTTACCCCGGGGAGGGCTACACTGAAGCTTTCTTT; cdr3_aa: CASSYPGEGYTEAFF
v_call: TRBV4-3; j_call: TRBJ1-1; clone_size: -; d_call: -; cdr3_nt: TGCGCCAGCAGCCAAGCGCGACCCACGAACACTGAAGCTTTCTTT; cdr3_aa: CASSQARPTNTEAFF
v_call: TRBV30; j_call: TRBJ2-3; clone_size: -; d_call: TRBD1; cdr3_nt: TGTGCCTGGAGTCCAGGGACAGCACTTTACACAGATACGCAGTATTTT; cdr3_aa: CAWSPGTALYTDTQYF
v_call: TRBV6-4; j_call: TRBJ2-2; clone_size: few; d_call: -; cdr3_nt: TGTGCCAGCAGTGACTCCGGGGGGCCCGGGGAGCTGTTTTTT; cdr3_aa: CASSDSGGPGELFF
v_call: TRBV5-6; j_call: TRBJ1-2; clone_size: -; d_call: TRBD1; cdr3_nt: TGTGCCAGCAGCCGGGGACAGGGCGCCGGCTACACCTTC; cdr3_aa: CASSRGQGAGYTF
v_call: TRBV10-3; j_call: TRBJ2-2; clone_size: -; d_call: TRBD1; cdr3_nt: TGTGCCATCAAGTTCGGGGGACAGGGGGCGAGCACCCGGGAGCTGTTTTTT; cdr3_aa: CAIKFGGQGASTRELFF
v_call: TRBV18; j_call: TRBJ2-7; clone_size: -; d_call: -; cdr3_nt: TGTGCCAGCTCACCCGGACACCTTTACGAGCAGTACTTC; cdr3_aa: CASSPGHLYEQYF
v_call: TRBV5-6; j_call: TRBJ1-3; clone_size: once; d_call: -; cdr3_nt: TGTGCCAGCAGCTTCCTCGGGCCATACTCTGGAAACACCATATATTTT; cdr3_aa: CASSFLGPYSGNTIYF
v_call: TRBV19; j_call: TRBJ2-7; clone_size: -; d_call: -; cdr3_nt: TGTGCCAGTAGTGCGGGCGGATTAACCTACGAGCAGTACTTC; cdr3_aa: CASSAGGLTYEQYF
v_call: TRBV5-6; j_call: TRBJ1-3; clone_size: -; d_call: -; cdr3_nt: TGTGCCAGCAGCTTGGTAGTGGCGGTGGCGAACACCATATATTTT; cdr3_aa: CASSLVVAVANTIYF
v_call: TRBV7-2; j_call: TRBJ2-2; clone_size: -; d_call: TRBD1; cdr3_nt: TGTGCCAGCAGCCCCCGACAGGGGCGGAACACCGGGGAGCTGTTTTTT; cdr3_aa: CASSPRQGRNTGELFF